Presented here are 21 T cell receptor beta chains from one specimen sequenced in a study of T cell repertoires in cytomegalovirus infection. TCRdb redid the calling of the reads with MiXCR, one entry per CDR3 protein. This sample has more than 140,000 distinct CDR3 sequences, with roughly 6.5% found just once. Sequencing used PBMCs. Receptors were obtained from a human donor in good health (CMV status not recorded). Some clones in this sample may be carry-over from other donors' samples.

This clonotype was recorded at least ten times. V usage is TRBV7-2 and J usage is TRBJ2-3; D is unresolved. V lost 6 bases, J lost 8 bases, and 9 bases lay in between. The CDR3 extends over 11 amino acids. Germline V gene lookup returns CDR1 SGHTA and CDR2 FQGNSA. CDR3 DNA sequence: TGTGCCAGCAGTCCCGCCGGTACGCAGTATTTT. Its protein is CASSPAGTQYF.

This clonotype was counted ten times or more. CDR3 sequence (DNA): TGCGCCAGCTCGGGAGGGAACTATGGCTACACCTTC. Its translation is CASSGGNYGYTF. The chain combines TRBV10-2 with TRBJ1-2, with D uncertain. Germline-derived CDR1 and CDR2 are WSHSY and SAAADI. The CDR3 has 12 amino acids. Trimming removed 8 bases at V and 2 bases at J, with 9 bases between.

This clonotype was recorded at least ten times. The chain is built from TRBV7-2 and TRBJ1-5; D is perhaps TRBD1 (6 bases). Trimming stripped 2 bases from V and 0 bases from J, with 8 bases between. CDR3 size: 15 residues. Germline CDR1 reads SGHTA; CDR2 reads FQGNSA. As DNA, the CDR3 is TGTGCCAGCAGCTTACAGGGGATTAGCAATCAGCCCCAGCATTTT. This encodes CASSLQGISNQPQHF.

This clonotype was found many times. The chain recombines TRBV7-2 with TRBJ1-6; D is ambiguous. Germline V gives CDR1 SGHTA, CDR2 FQGNSA. Trimming removed 5 bases at V and 14 bases at J, with 10 bases between. The CDR3 extends over 11 amino acids. The CDR3 region has the DNA TGTGCCAGCAGCCCCGGAAGGGCCCTCCACTTT. Translation: CASSPGRALHF.

The rearrangement uses TRBV3-1 and TRBJ1-6; D is uncertain. V was cut by 4 bases and J by 8 bases, with 9 bases left in between. Germline lookup yields CDR1 LGHDT and CDR2 YNNKEL (reference sequence). The CDR3 consists of 13 residues. CDR3 sequence (DNA): TGTGCCAGCAGCCCTTTCCGGGATTCACCCCTCCACTTT. Translation gives CASSPFRDSPLHF.

The CDR3 bases are TGTGCCAGCAGTCCAGGGGGCGCCAAAAACATTCAGTACTTC. Its protein product is CASSPGGAKNIQYF. The chain links TRBV6-8 to TRBJ2-4, with 8 bases identical to TRBD1. Germline CDR1 is MNHGY and CDR2 is SAAAGT. V gave up 5 bases and J gave up 1 base; unmatched junction bases: 1. The length of the CDR3 is 14 residues.

This clonotype was observed at least ten times. This chain links TRBV19 with TRBJ2-7; 7 bases agree with TRBD1. V lost 4 bases, J lost 3 bases, and 9 bases stayed unmatched. Germline V gives CDR1 LNHDA, CDR2 SQIVND (reference sequence). The CDR3 is 15 residues long. The CDR3 DNA reads TGTGCCAGTAGTACCTCAAGGGACAGACTCTACGAGCAGTACTTC. It translates to CASSTSRDRLYEQYF. Variable domain in full (rest from reference TRBV19 and TRBJ2-7): DGGITQSPKYLFRKEGQNVTLSCEQNLNHDAMYWYRQDPGQGLRLIYYSQIVNDFQKGDIAEGYSVSREKKESFPLTVTSAQKNPTAFYLCASSTSRDRLYEQYFGPGTRLTVT.

This clonotype was seen at least ten times. This rearrangement joins TRBV7-9 to TRBJ1-6, with D unresolved. V was pared by 6 bases and J by 8 bases, with 8 bases between. CDR1 SEHNR and CDR2 FQNEAQ come from the germline V gene (reference sequence). CDR3 length equals 12 residues. CDR3 nucleotides: TGTGCCAGCAGTCTGGTTGATTCACCCCTCCACTTT. Amino acid sequence: CASSLVDSPLHF.

This clonotype was observed many times. V is TRBV6-2 or TRBV6-3 and J is TRBJ1-1; D is possibly TRBD1 (5 bases). The germline gives CDR1 MNHEY, CDR2 SVGEGT. V was clipped by 6 bases and J by 1 base, with 21 bases between them. There are 17 residues in the CDR3. CDR3 sequence (DNA): TGTGCCAGCAGCTGGTCCATTTCAGGGACCACGAACACTGAAGCTTTCTTT. This codes for CASSWSISGTTNTEAFF.

This clonotype was recorded many times. The chain is built from TRBV7-2 and TRBJ2-3; D possibly corresponds to TRBD1 (6 bases). The V end was cut by 2 bases, the J end by 2 bases, with 8 bases between. Looked up from germline, CDR1 is SGHTA and CDR2 is FQGNSA. CDR3 size: 14 residues. The CDR3: CASSLNRVTDTQYF. In DNA, the CDR3 is TGTGCCAGCAGCTTAAACAGGGTCACAGATACGCAGTATTTT. Filled out from reference TRBV7-2 and TRBJ2-3, the complete variable domain reads GAGVSQSPSNKVTEKGKDVELRCDPISGHTALYWYRQSLGQGLEFLIYFQGNSAPDKSGLPSDRFSAERTGGSVSTLTIQRTQQEDSAVYLCASSLNRVTDTQYFGPGTRLTVL.

This clonotype showed up many times. The V gene is TRBV28, the J gene TRBJ1-4; D might be TRBD1 (6 bases). Trimming left V 7 bases short and J 6 bases short, with 6 bases between. This CDR3 has 11 amino acids. Looked up from germline, CDR1 is MDHEN and CDR2 is SYDVKM. CDR3 in amino acids: CASKGDEKLFF. CDR3 DNA: TGTGCCAGCAAGGGGGATGAAAAACTGTTTTTT.

This clonotype was found many times. The chain combines TRBV3-1 with TRBJ1-6, with a possible D match to TRBD1 (6 bases). The CDR3 sequence is 15 residues long. The germline gives CDR1 LGHDT, CDR2 YNNKEL (reference sequence). Trimming took off 5 bases at V and 6 bases at J, with 14 bases between the two ends. The CDR3 is CASSVRTATNSPLHF. CDR3 DNA: TGTGCCAGCAGCGTTCGGACAGCGACTAATTCACCCCTCCACTTT. Variable domain in full (rest from reference TRBV3-1 and TRBJ1-6): DTAVSQTPKYLVTQMGNDKSIKCEQNLGHDTMYWYKQDSKKFLKIMFSYNNKELIINETVPNRFSPKSPDKAHLNLHINSLELGDSAVYFCASSVRTATNSPLHFGNGTRLTVT.

The V call is TRBV28, the J call TRBJ1-4, with a weak D call TRBD1 (5 bases). CDR1 and CDR2 (germline): MDHEN, SYDVKM. The V end lost 4 bases, the J end lost 5 bases, and 20 bases lay between the germline ends. This CDR3 has 17 residues. CDR3 bases: TGTGCCAGCAGTTCTTTTGGGGGGGGATTAGTAAATGAAAAACTGTTTTTT. It codes for CASSSFGGGLVNEKLFF.

The rearrangement uses TRBV28 and TRBJ1-2; D is perhaps TRBD1 (6 bases). V was cut by 3 bases and J by 5 bases, with 13 bases left in between. CDR3 length equals 14 residues. Germline lookup yields CDR1 MDHEN and CDR2 SYDVKM. CDR3 coding DNA: TGTGCCAGCAGTTTGGGGGCGGGGGGGTATGGCTACACCTTC. It is translated as CASSLGAGGYGYTF.

Only a few counts were recorded for this clonotype. J is TRBJ2-3 and V is TRBV6-4; weak D call: TRBD2 (7 bases). CDR1 and CDR2 from the germline V gene are MRHNA and SNTAGT. Trimming removed 5 bases at V and 1 base at J, with 16 bases between. This CDR3 has 16 residues. CDR3 in DNA: TGTGCCAGCAGTACGGAGGGGGGGCGAGGCACAGATACGCAGTATTTT. Its translation is CASSTEGGRGTDTQYF.

This clonotype has a count of ten or more. The chain carries TRBV7-2 and TRBJ1-1; 7 nucleotides agree with TRBD1. Germline values: CDR1 SGHTA, CDR2 FQGNSA. The junction had 8 bases not matched to a gene; V was cut back by 4 bases and J by 0 bases. This CDR3 has 16 amino acids. CDR3 bases: TGTGCCAGCAGCTACGGACAGGAAAGGATGAACACTGAAGCTTTCTTT. It yields the protein CASSYGQERMNTEAFF.

This clonotype was detected ten times or more. The chain has TRBV11-2 and TRBJ2-7; 9 bases fit TRBD2. This CDR3 is built from 15 residues. V gave up 4 bases and J gave up 1 base; unmatched junction bases: 5. Germline assignment: CDR1 SGHAT and CDR2 FQNNGV. This chain's CDR3 is CASSSLAGRSYEQYF. CDR3 DNA sequence: TGTGCCAGCAGCTCACTAGCGGGCAGGTCCTACGAGCAGTACTTC.

This clonotype was observed at least ten times. For the CDR3, the DNA is TGTGCCAGCAGCCCCCAAACGGGACAGGGGGGCGGGGCCAACGTCCTGACTTTC. This sequence encodes CASSPQTGQGGGANVLTF. The rearrangement joins TRBV7-2 to TRBJ2-6; TRBD1 aligns across 11 bases. The germline V gene has CDR1 SGHTA and CDR2 FQGNSA. This CDR3 spans 18 amino acids. The V and J ends lost 5 bases and 4 bases, in that order; junction bases with no gene match: 10.

There are many counts of this clonotype. The chain employs TRBV20-1 and TRBJ2-7; the match to TRBD1 covers 11 bases. The CDR3 extends over 15 amino acids. Germline V gene sequence: CDR1 DFQATT, CDR2 SNEGSKA (reference sequence). V trimming: 3 bases; J trimming: 0 bases; junction bases outside the gene matches: 4. The CDR3 sequence: CSARGQGGGSYEQYF. The CDR3, as DNA: TGCAGTGCTAGGGGACAGGGGGGTGGCTCCTACGAGCAGTACTTC.

The chain carries TRBV7-2 and TRBJ2-3, with 10 bases lining up with TRBD2. The CDR3 loop spans 16 amino acids. V lost 1 base and J lost 1; bases outside the gene matches: 2. Germline V gives CDR1 SGHTA, CDR2 FQGNSA. The CDR3 loop is CASSLGTSGGTDTQYF. For the CDR3, the DNA is TGTGCCAGCAGCTTAGGGACTAGCGGTGGCACAGATACGCAGTATTTT. Together with reference TRBV7-2 and TRBJ2-3, the CDR3 gives the full variable domain: GAGVSQSPSNKVTEKGKDVELRCDPISGHTALYWYRQSLGQGLEFLIYFQGNSAPDKSGLPSDRFSAERTGGSVSTLTIQRTQQEDSAVYLCASSLGTSGGTDTQYFGPGTRLTVL.

This clonotype was observed at least ten times. This sequence joins TRBV6-2 or TRBV6-3 and TRBJ2-1, with D unresolved. The CDR3 length is 15 residues. Per the germline V gene, CDR1 is MNHEY and CDR2 is SVGEGT. Trimming took off 2 bases at V and 8 bases at J, with 16 bases between the two ends. In DNA form, the CDR3 reads TGTGCCAGCAGTTACGGCGTCGGGCCTTCGGATGAGCAGTTCTTC. Protein: CASSYGVGPSDEQFF.